These 9 T cell receptor beta chains share one sample of origin, sequenced in a study of regulatory T cells in long-lasting Graves disease. Indicated time point: persistent/refractory GD, antithyroid drugs over 5 years with positive TRAb. PBMC RNA served as the TCR library source. Arm-PCR with iRepertoire HTBI primers amplified the CDR3 regions for these TCR beta libraries. From the multiplex PCR reads, TCRdb called clonotypes with MiXCR, one entry per CDR3 protein. This table has almost 350,000 distinct CDR3 sequences, roughly a fifth appearing once. Sequenced material: peripheral blood mononuclear cells (PBMCs), taken when the disease was refractory, from a patient treated with antithyroid drugs. All receptors derive from a female donor with Graves disease.

This clonotype was seen a handful of times. The chain combines TRBV5-1 with TRBJ2-7, with TRBD1 identical over 7 bases. CDR1 and CDR2 (germline): SGHRS, YFSETQ. The V gene end was trimmed by 1 base and the J gene end by 2 bases; junction bases not matched to a gene: 6. The CDR3 covers 15 residues. CDR3 bases: TGCGCCAGCAGCTTGACAGGGGCCCGTACCTACGAGCAGTACTTC. This encodes CASSLTGARTYEQYF.

Ten or more counts support this clonotype. The J gene is TRBJ1-4, the V gene TRBV7-2, with TRBD1 matching over 10 bases. This CDR3 comprises 17 residues. CDR1 and CDR2 from the germline V gene are SGHTA and FQGNSA. The V gene end was trimmed by 7 bases and the J gene end by 4 bases; junction bases not matched to a gene: 12. The CDR3 DNA follows: TGTGCCAGCACCTTGACAGGGGGCCTTACACTTAATGAAAAACTGTTTTTT. It is translated as CASTLTGGLTLNEKLFF. The full variable domain, in which reference TRBV7-2 and TRBJ1-4 provide the parts outside the CDR3, is GAGVSQSPSNKVTEKGKDVELRCDPISGHTALYWYRQSLGQGLEFLIYFQGNSAPDKSGLPSDRFSAERTGGSVSTLTIQRTQQEDSAVYLCASTLTGGLTLNEKLFFGSGTQLSVL.

In this sample, this clonotype turned up many times. The chain is built from TRBV7-2 and TRBJ2-7, with D perhaps TRBD1 (6 bases). The germline V gene encodes CDR1 SGHTA and CDR2 FQGNSA. Trimming stripped 5 bases from V and 7 bases from J, with 12 bases between. The CDR3 has 12 residues. CDR3 nucleotide sequence: TGTGCCAGCAGCCCCACTAGGGGGGAGCAGTACTTC. This codes for CASSPTRGEQYF.

The chain is built from TRBV7-9 and TRBJ2-7, with a possible D match to TRBD1 (6 bases). The CDR3 is 14 residues long. Trimming removed 3 bases from V and 2 bases from J, with 11 bases in between. Germline V gene sequence: CDR1 SEHNR, CDR2 FQNEAQ (reference sequence). Here the CDR3 reads CASSFDQGPYEQYF. Written as DNA, the CDR3 is TGTGCCAGCAGCTTTGACCAGGGGCCCTACGAGCAGTACTTC.

In regard to this clonotype: One base away lies a much larger clone, so this may be a sequencing read error. The rearrangement links TRBV7-2 to TRBJ2-7; TRBD2 matches at 7 bases. Germline values: CDR1 SGHTA, CDR2 FQGNSA. The CDR3 runs 15 residues. The J segment lost 2 bases and the V segment lost 1 base, leaving 5 bases of the junction unmatched. The CDR3 sequence: CASSLDPGLAYEQYF. The CDR3 DNA sequence: TGTGCCAGCAGCTTAGACCCAGGACTAGCCTACGAGCAGTACTTC.

The chain has TRBV6-5 and TRBJ1-2; D unclear. CDR3 length: 15 amino acids. The germline CDR1 and CDR2 sequences are MNHEY and SVGAGI. The ends were cut back, 4 bases at V and 3 bases at J, with 15 bases in the middle. The CDR3: CASSSPRAGDYGYTF. The CDR3, as DNA: TGTGCCAGCAGTTCCCCCAGAGCAGGAGACTATGGCTACACCTTC.

The rearrangement uses TRBV7-2 and TRBJ1-3; 7 bases agree with TRBD1. The CDR3 runs to 16 residues. Per germline, CDR1 SGHTA and CDR2 FQGNSA. The junction had 4 bases not matched to a gene; V was cut back by 2 bases and J by 0 bases. The CDR3 here is CASSLRGPGSGNTIYF. CDR3 coding DNA: TGTGCCAGCAGCTTAAGGGGGCCTGGCTCTGGAAACACCATATATTTT.

This clonotype has a handful of counts. The gene calls are TRBV6-1 and TRBJ2-1, with 10 bases identical to TRBD2. There are 16 residues in the CDR3. The junction had 15 bases not matched to a gene; V was cut back by 6 bases and J by 10 bases. CDR1 MNHNS and CDR2 SASEGT come from the germline V gene. CDR3 residues: CASRSLAGGALGEQFF. The CDR3 DNA sequence: TGTGCCAGCAGGAGTTTAGCGGGGGGTGCCTTAGGGGAGCAGTTCTTC.

There are many counts of this clonotype. The gene calls are TRBV6-1 and TRBJ1-5; possibly TRBD1 for D (6 bases). The CDR3 has 14 amino acids. Germline V gives CDR1 MNHNS, CDR2 SASEGT. The V gene lost 6 bases and the J gene lost 0 bases, with 9 bases spanning the gap. CDR3 in amino acids: CASRGQYSNQPQHF. The CDR3 DNA reads as TGTGCCAGCAGAGGACAGTATAGCAATCAGCCCCAGCATTTT.